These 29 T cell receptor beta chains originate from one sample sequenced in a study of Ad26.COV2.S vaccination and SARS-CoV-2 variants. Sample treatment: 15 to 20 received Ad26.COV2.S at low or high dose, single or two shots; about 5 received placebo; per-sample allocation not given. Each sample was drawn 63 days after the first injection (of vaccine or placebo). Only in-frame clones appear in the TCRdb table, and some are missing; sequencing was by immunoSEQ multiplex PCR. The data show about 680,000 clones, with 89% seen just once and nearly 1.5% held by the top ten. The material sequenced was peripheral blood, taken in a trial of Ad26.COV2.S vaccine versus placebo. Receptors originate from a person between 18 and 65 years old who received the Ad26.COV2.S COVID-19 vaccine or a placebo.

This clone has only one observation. Here the CDR3 reads CAISRDEKNIQYF. The CDR3 DNA is TGTGCCATCAGCCGGGACGAGAAAAACATTCAGTACTTC. The chain is built from TRBV10-3 and TRBJ2-4; D may match TRBD1 or TRBD2 (5 bases each). With 6 bases removed from V and 4 bases from J, the gap between germline ends came to 10 bases. The CDR3 spans 13 residues. CDR1 and CDR2 (germline): ENHRY, SYGVKD.

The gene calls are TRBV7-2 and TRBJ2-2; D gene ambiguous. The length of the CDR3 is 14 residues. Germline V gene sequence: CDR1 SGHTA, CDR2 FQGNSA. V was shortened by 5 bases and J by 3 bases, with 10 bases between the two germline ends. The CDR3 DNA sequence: TGTGCCAGCAGCCCTAACTCGTACACCGGGGAGCTGTTTTTT. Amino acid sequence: CASSPNSYTGELFF.

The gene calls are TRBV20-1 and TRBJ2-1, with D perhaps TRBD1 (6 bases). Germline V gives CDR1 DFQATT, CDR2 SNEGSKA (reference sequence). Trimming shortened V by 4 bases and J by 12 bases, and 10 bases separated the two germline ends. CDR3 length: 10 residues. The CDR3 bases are TGCAGTGCTACACAGGGAGTGCAGTTCTTC. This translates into CSATQGVQFF.

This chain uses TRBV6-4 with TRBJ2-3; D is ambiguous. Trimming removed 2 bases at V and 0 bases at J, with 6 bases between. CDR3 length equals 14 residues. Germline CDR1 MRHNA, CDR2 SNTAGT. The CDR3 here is CASSDDPSTDTQYF. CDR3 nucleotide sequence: TGTGCCAGCAGTGACGACCCAAGCACAGATACGCAGTATTTT.

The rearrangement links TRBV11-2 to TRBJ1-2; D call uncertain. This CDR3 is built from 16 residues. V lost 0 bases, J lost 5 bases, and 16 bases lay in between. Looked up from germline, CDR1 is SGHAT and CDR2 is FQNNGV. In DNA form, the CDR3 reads TGTGCCAGCAGCTTAGAAAATGGAGAGGGCAGATATGGCTACACCTTC. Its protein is CASSLENGEGRYGYTF.

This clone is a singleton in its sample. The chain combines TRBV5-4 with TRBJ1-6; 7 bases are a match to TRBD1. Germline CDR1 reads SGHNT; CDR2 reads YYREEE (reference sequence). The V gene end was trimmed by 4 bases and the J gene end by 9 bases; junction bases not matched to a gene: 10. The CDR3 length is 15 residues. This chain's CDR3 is CASSAHQGEGSPLHF. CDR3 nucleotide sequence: TGTGCCAGCAGCGCACATCAGGGGGAAGGTTCACCCCTCCACTTT.

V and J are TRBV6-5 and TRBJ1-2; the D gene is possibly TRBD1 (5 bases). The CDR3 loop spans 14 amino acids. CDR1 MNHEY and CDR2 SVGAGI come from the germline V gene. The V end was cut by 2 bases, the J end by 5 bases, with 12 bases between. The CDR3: CASSYGGSRYGYTF. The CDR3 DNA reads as TGTGCCAGCAGTTACGGGGGGAGCAGGTATGGCTACACCTTC.

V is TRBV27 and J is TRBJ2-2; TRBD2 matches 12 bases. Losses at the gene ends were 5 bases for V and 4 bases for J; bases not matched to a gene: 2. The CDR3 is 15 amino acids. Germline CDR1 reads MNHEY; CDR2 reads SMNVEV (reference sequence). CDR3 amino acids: CASSRLAGATGELFF. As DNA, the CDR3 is TGTGCCAGCAGTAGACTAGCGGGAGCCACCGGGGAGCTGTTTTTT.

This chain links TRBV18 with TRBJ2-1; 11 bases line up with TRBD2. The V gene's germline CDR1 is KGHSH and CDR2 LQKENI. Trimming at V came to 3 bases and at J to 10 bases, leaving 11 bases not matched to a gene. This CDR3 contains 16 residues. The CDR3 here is CASSPQLAGETREQFF. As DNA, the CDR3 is TGTGCCAGCTCACCGCAACTAGCGGGAGAAACTCGCGAGCAGTTCTTC.

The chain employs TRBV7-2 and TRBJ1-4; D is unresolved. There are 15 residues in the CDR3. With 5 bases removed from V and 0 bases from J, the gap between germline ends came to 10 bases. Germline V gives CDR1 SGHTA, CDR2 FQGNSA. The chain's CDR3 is CASSPVVSTNEKLFF. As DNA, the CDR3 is TGTGCCAGCAGCCCTGTGGTCTCAACTAATGAAAAACTGTTTTTT.

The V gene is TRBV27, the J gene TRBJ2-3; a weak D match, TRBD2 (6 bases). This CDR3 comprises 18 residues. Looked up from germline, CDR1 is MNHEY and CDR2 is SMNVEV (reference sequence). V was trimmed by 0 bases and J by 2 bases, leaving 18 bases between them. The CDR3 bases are TGTGCCAGCAGTTTATCTCATAGGTATCGGGGGACCACAGATACGCAGTATTTT. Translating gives CASSLSHRYRGTTDTQYF.

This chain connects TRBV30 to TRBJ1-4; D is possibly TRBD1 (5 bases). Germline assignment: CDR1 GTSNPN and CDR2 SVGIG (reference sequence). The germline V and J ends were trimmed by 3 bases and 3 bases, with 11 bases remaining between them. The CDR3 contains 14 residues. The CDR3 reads CAWSRGQANEKLFF. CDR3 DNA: TGTGCCTGGAGCCGCGGACAAGCTAATGAAAAACTGTTTTTT. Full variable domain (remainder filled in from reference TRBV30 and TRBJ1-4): SQTIHQWPATLVQPVGSPLSLECTVEGTSNPNLYWYRQAAGRGLQLLFYSVGIGQISSEVPQNLSASRPQDRQFILSSKKLLLSDSGFYLCAWSRGQANEKLFFGSGTQLSVL.

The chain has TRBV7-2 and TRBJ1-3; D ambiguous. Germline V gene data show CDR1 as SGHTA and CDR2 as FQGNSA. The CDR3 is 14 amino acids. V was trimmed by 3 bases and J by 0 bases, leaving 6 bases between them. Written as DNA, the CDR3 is TGTGCCAGCAGCTTGGGGAGCTCTGGAAACACCATATATTTT. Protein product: CASSLGSSGNTIYF.

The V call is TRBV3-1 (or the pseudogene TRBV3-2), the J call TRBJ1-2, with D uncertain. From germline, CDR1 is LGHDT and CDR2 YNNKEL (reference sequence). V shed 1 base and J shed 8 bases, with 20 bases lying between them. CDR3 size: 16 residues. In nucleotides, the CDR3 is TGTGCCAGCAGCCAAGCTGGTCAGGCCCTTGGCGGGGGCTACACCTTC. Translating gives CASSQAGQALGGGYTF.

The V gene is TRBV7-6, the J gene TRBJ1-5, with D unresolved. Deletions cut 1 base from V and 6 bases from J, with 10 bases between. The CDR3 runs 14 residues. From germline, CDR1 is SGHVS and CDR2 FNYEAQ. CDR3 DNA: TGTGCCAGCAGCTTAGGAGGAGGGTTTCAGCCCCAGCATTTT. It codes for CASSLGGGFQPQHF.

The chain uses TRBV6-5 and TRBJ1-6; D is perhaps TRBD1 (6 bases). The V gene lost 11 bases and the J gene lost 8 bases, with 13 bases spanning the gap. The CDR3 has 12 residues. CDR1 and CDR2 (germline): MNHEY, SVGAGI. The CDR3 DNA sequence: TGTGCCTCAACAGGGTTGGATTCACCCCTCCACTTT. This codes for CASTGLDSPLHF.

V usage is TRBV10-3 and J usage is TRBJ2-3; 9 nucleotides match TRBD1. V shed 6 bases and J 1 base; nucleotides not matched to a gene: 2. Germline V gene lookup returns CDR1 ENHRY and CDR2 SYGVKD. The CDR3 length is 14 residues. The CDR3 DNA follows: TGTGCCATCAGAAGGACAGGGGGCACAGATACGCAGTATTTT. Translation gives CAIRRTGGTDTQYF.

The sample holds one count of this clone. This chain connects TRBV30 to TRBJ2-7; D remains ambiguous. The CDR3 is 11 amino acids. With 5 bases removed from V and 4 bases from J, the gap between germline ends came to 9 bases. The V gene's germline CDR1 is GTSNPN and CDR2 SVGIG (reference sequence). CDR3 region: CAWQVNYEQYF. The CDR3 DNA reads TGTGCCTGGCAGGTTAATTACGAGCAGTACTTC.

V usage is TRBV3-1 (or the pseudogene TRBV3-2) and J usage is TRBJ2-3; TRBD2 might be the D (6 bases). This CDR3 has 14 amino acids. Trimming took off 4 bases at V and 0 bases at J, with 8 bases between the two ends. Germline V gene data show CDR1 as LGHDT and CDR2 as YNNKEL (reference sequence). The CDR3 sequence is CASSRGLSTDTQYF. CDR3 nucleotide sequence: TGTGCCAGCAGCCGAGGACTAAGCACAGATACGCAGTATTTT.

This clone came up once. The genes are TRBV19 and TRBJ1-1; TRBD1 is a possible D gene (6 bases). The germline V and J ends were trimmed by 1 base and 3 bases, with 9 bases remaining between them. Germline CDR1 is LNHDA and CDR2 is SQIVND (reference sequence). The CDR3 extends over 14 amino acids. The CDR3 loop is CASSIGTAHTEAFF. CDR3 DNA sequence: TGTGCCAGTAGTATAGGGACAGCCCACACTGAAGCTTTCTTT.

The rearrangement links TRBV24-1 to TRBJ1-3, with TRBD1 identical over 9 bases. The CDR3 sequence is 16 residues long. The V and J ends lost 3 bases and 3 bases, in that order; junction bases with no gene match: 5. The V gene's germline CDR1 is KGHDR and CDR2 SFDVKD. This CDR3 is CATSDGQGKVGNTIYF. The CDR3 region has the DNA TGTGCCACCAGTGATGGACAGGGGAAGGTTGGAAACACCATATATTTT.

The CDR3 nucleotides read TGTGCCAGCAGCCCTTTTCAGGCCTACGAGCAGTACTTC. It yields the protein CASSPFQAYEQYF. The chain is built from TRBV6-6 and TRBJ2-7, with D unclear. The CDR3 runs to 13 residues. CDR1 and CDR2 (germline): MNHNY, SVGAGI (reference sequence). Trimming removed 6 bases at V and 2 bases at J, with 11 bases between.

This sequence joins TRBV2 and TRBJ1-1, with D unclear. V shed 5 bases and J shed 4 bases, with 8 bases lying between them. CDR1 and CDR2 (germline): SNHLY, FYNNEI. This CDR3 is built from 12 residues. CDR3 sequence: CASSMRATEAFF. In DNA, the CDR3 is TGTGCCAGCAGTATGAGGGCCACTGAAGCTTTCTTT.

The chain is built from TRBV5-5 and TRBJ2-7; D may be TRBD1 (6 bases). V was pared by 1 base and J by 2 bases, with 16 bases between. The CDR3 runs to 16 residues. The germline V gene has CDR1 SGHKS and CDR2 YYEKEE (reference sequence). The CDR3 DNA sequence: TGTGCCAGCAGCTTGAGGGTCCAGGGGAGAACCTACGAGCAGTACTTC. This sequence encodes CASSLRVQGRTYEQYF.

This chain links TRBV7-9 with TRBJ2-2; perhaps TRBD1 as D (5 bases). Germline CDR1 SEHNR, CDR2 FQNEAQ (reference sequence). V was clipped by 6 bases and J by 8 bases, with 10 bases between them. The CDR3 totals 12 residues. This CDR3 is CASRPAGGELFF. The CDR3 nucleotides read TGTGCCAGCAGACCCGCAGGGGGGGAGCTGTTTTTT.

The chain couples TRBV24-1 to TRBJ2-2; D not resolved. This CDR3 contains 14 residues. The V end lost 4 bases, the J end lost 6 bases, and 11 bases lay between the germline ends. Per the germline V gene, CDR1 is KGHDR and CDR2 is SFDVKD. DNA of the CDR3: TGTGCCACCAGTGAGACTCTTTATTCCGGGGAGCTGTTTTTT. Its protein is CATSETLYSGELFF.

CDR3 sequence: CASSTGLLSTDTQYF. The CDR3 bases are TGCGCCAGCAGCACCGGACTGCTAAGCACAGATACGCAGTATTTT. The rearrangement joins TRBV5-1 to TRBJ2-3; tentatively, D is TRBD2 (5 bases). The CDR3 extends over 15 amino acids. V lost 4 bases to trimming and J lost 0 bases, with 12 bases between them. Germline loops: CDR1 SGHRS, CDR2 YFSETQ.

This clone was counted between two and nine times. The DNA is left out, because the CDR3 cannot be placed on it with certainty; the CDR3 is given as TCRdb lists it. Here the CDR3 reads CAISESGRAYEQYF. The rearrangement uses TRBV10-3 and TRBJ2-7. In germline, CDR1 is ENHRY, CDR2 SYGVKD. The CDR3 numbers 14 amino acids, ends counted.

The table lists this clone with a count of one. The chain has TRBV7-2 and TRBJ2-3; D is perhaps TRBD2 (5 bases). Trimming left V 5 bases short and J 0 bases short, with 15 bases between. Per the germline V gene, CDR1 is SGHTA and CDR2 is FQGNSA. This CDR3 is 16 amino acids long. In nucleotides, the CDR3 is TGTGCCAGCAGCCCCCCCGTAGCGTTTAGCACAGATACGCAGTATTTT. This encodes CASSPPVAFSTDTQYF.